The next 30 T cell receptor beta chains were all read from a single sample in a study of blood T cell repertoires in COVID-19 (dated by TCRdb to about 2020). Library preparation employed the immunoSEQ multiplex PCR assay. TCRdb carries this immuneACCESS record with in-frame sequences only. Its versions omit some clonotypes, under half of them owing to an unresolved V gene in the studies checked, with the rest unexplained. Here the sample has 150,000 to 250,000 clones; around 95% occur a single time. 0.6% to 0.8% of the sample rests with the top ten. Input material: peripheral blood. All receptors derive from a man aged 25 to 40 with COVID-19, enrolled during active disease.

The chain uses TRBV4-1 and TRBJ1-5; D possibly corresponds to TRBD1 (5 bases). CDR1 MGHRA and CDR2 YSYEKL come from the germline V gene. The CDR3 is 15 amino acids. V dropped 1 base and J dropped 2 bases, with 9 bases sitting between them. The chain's CDR3 is CASSQGVGGNQPQHF. CDR3 bases: TGCGCCAGCAGCCAAGGGGTAGGGGGCAATCAGCCCCAGCATTTT.

The V call is TRBV11-2, the J call TRBJ1-2; D is ambiguous. This CDR3 region has 14 residues. Germline lookup yields CDR1 SGHAT and CDR2 FQNNGV. Trimming pared 1 base from V and 3 bases from J, leaving 9 bases between. The CDR3 region has the DNA TGTGCCAGCAGCTTAGTGTGGGCAGACTATGGCTACACCTTC. Its translation: CASSLVWADYGYTF.

V is TRBV6-4 and J is TRBJ2-1; 8 nucleotides match TRBD1. This CDR3 contains 16 residues. CDR1 and CDR2 (germline): MRHNA, SNTAGT. J lost 6 bases, V lost 4 bases, and 11 bases had no gene match. The chain's CDR3 is CASSADRGPGGNEQFF. Here the CDR3 DNA reads TGTGCCAGCAGTGCCGACAGGGGCCCAGGGGGCAATGAGCAGTTCTTC.

V and J are TRBV19 and TRBJ2-2, with 8 bases aligning to TRBD2. With 11 bases clipped from V and 6 bases from J, the junction kept 11 bases outside the gene matches. The CDR3 totals 14 residues. CDR1 and CDR2 (germline): LNHDA, SQIVND (reference sequence). The CDR3 DNA reads TGTGCCTCGACCTTAGCGGGGCTGGCCGGGGAGCTGTTTTTT. It translates to CASTLAGLAGELFF.

The genes are TRBV10-1 and TRBJ2-3, with 7 bases matching TRBD1. This CDR3 contains 16 residues. From germline, CDR1 is WNHNN and CDR2 SYGVQD (reference sequence). Trimming cost V 8 bases and J 0 bases; bases outside gene matches: 11. The CDR3 spells CASSAGTDSSTDTQYF. In nucleotides, the CDR3 is TGCGCCAGCTCTGCCGGGACAGACTCTAGCACAGATACGCAGTATTTT.

The J gene is TRBJ1-2, the V gene TRBV12-3 or TRBV12-4, with 12 bases matching TRBD1. The CDR3 runs 13 residues. After removal of 5 bases from V and 8 bases from J, the junction contained 3 bases not matched to a gene. The CDR3 sequence: CASSRDRGHGYTF. The CDR3 bases are TGTGCCAGCAGTCGGGACAGGGGGCACGGCTACACCTTC.

The chain employs TRBV28 and TRBJ2-5; 7 bases map to TRBD2. Germline V gene lookup returns CDR1 MDHEN and CDR2 SYDVKM. This CDR3 has 15 residues. V lost 4 bases, J lost 2 bases, and 7 bases stayed unmatched. The CDR3 DNA sequence: TGTGCCAGCAGTTCACAACGGACTAGGCAAGAGACCCAGTACTTC. The encoded protein is CASSSQRTRQETQYF.

The chain uses TRBV30 and TRBJ1-5; possibly TRBD1 for D (5 bases). Germline assignment: CDR1 GTSNPN and CDR2 SVGIG (reference sequence). This CDR3 has 14 residues. V was shortened by 4 bases and J by 2 bases, with 12 bases between the two germline ends. The CDR3 coding sequence is TGTGCCTGGAATCTGGCAGGGCGCAATCAGCCCCAGCATTTT. It specifies CAWNLAGRNQPQHF.

This chain's CDR3 is CASSLNPGQETQYF. CDR3 sequence (DNA): TGCGCCAGCAGCTTGAATCCCGGCCAAGAGACCCAGTACTTC. The rearrangement links TRBV5-1 to TRBJ2-5; no clear D. The germline V gene has CDR1 SGHRS and CDR2 YFSETQ. Trimming removed 1 base from V and 1 base from J, with 8 bases in between. The CDR3 loop spans 14 amino acids.

The genes are TRBV9 and TRBJ2-5, with a tentative D call TRBD1 (5 bases). Trimming shortened V by 0 bases and J by 7 bases, and 13 bases separated the two germline ends. The CDR3 is made up of 14 amino acids. Germline CDR1 is SGDLS and CDR2 is YYNGEE. The CDR3 DNA is TGTGCCAGCAGCGTAGCTGCTGCCACAGGGACCCAGTACTTC. It is translated as CASSVAAATGTQYF.

DNA of the CDR3: TGTGCCAGCAGCCAAGGAAGGGGATGGGTAGCTAACTATGGCTACACCTTC. Protein product: CASSQGRGWVANYGYTF. The V call is TRBV14, the J call TRBJ1-2; D perhaps matches TRBD1 (5 bases). CDR3 length: 17 amino acids. The germline V gene encodes CDR1 SGHDN and CDR2 FVKESK. V gave up 1 base and J gave up 0 bases, with 15 bases separating them.

V gene TRBV7-9 combines with J gene TRBJ2-3; weak D call: TRBD2 (8 bases). The ends were cut back, 10 bases at V and 3 bases at J, with 17 bases in the middle. Germline V lookup: CDR1 SEHNR, CDR2 FQNEAQ (reference sequence). The length of the CDR3 is 14 residues. CDR3 sequence: CATRGTSWTDTQYF. The CDR3 region has the DNA TGTGCCACCAGGGGGACTAGTTGGACAGATACGCAGTATTTT.

The J gene is TRBJ1-6, the V gene TRBV5-6; perhaps TRBD1 as D (5 bases). The CDR3 is 15 residues long. The V end lost 4 bases, the J end lost 10 bases, and 18 bases lay between the germline ends. The germline V gene encodes CDR1 SGHDT and CDR2 YYEEEE. The DNA of the CDR3 is TGTGCCAGCAGCCCCGGACACGGGTCGGGCTCACCCCTCCACTTT. Translation gives CASSPGHGSGSPLHF.

The chain couples TRBV4-1 to TRBJ1-1, with 7 nucleotides matching TRBD1. V shed 3 bases, J shed 4 bases, and the junction held 8 bases outside the gene matches. CDR1 MGHRA and CDR2 YSYEKL come from the germline V gene. This CDR3 region has 15 residues. This chain's CDR3 is CASSQIQGLVTEAFF. The CDR3 DNA reads as TGCGCCAGCAGCCAGATACAGGGGTTGGTCACTGAAGCTTTCTTT.

This clone was found once. The chain joins TRBV4-1 to TRBJ2-3; perhaps TRBD2 as D (5 bases). The germline gives CDR1 MGHRA, CDR2 YSYEKL. Trimming removed 0 bases at V and 0 bases at J, with 7 bases between. CDR3 length: 15 amino acids. In DNA, the CDR3 is TGCGCCAGCAGCCAAGATCCTAGCAGCACAGATACGCAGTATTTT. This encodes CASSQDPSSTDTQYF.

The chain combines TRBV2 with TRBJ1-5, with TRBD1 as a possible D gene (6 bases). V lost 4 bases and J 4 bases, leaving 14 bases between the germline ends. CDR1 is SNHLY and CDR2 is FYNNEI in the germline V gene. This CDR3 is built from 15 residues. The CDR3 nucleotides are TGTGCCAGCAGTGGGCGGACAGACGGTAATCAGCCCCAGCATTTT. The encoded protein is CASSGRTDGNQPQHF.

This chain connects TRBV27 to TRBJ2-1; the D gene is possibly TRBD1 (6 bases). Germline V gives CDR1 MNHEY, CDR2 SMNVEV (reference sequence). Trimming shortened V by 3 bases and J by 6 bases, and 12 bases separated the two germline ends. The CDR3 is 14 amino acids. CDR3 DNA: TGTGCCAGCAGTTTTCAGGGGCAGCCCAATGAGCAGTTCTTC. As protein: CASSFQGQPNEQFF.

The chain employs TRBV2 and TRBJ2-7; 10 positions match TRBD1. J gave up 6 bases and V 4 bases, and 6 bases lay outside the gene matches. CDR1 and CDR2 (germline): SNHLY, FYNNEI. CDR3 length: 14 amino acids. CDR3 bases: TGTGCCAGCAGTGGCGGACAGGGGGGAAGCGAGCAGTACTTC. Translating gives CASSGGQGGSEQYF.

The chain has TRBV5-1 and TRBJ1-5; 8 bases agree with TRBD1. CDR3 size: 15 residues. Per germline, CDR1 SGHRS and CDR2 YFSETQ. The junction had 2 bases not matched to a gene; V was cut back by 2 bases and J by 1 base. This CDR3 is CASSFDRGSNQPQHF. The CDR3 DNA follows: TGCGCCAGCAGCTTTGACAGGGGAAGCAATCAGCCCCAGCATTTT.

The gene calls are TRBV29-1 and TRBJ2-1, with D possibly being TRBD2 (5 bases). The V gene's germline CDR1 is SQVTM and CDR2 ANQGSEA. Trimming took 7 bases from V and 8 from J, leaving 21 bases between them. This CDR3 contains 14 residues. The CDR3 loop is CSASPRLSGDEQFF. CDR3 DNA: TGCAGCGCCTCTCCAAGACTATCAGGCGATGAGCAGTTCTTC.

The chain employs TRBV29-1 and TRBJ1-2; D gene unclear. The CDR3 covers 14 residues. V lost 1 base, J lost 6 bases, and 15 bases lay in between. The germline CDR1 and CDR2 sequences are SQVTM and ANQGSEA. The CDR3: CSVEVVSNKNGYTF. CDR3 DNA sequence: TGCAGCGTTGAAGTTGTCTCAAACAAGAATGGCTACACCTTC.

V usage is TRBV21-1 and J usage is TRBJ1-4; the D call TRBD1 from the table was never checked on the DNA. TRBV21-1 is described as a pseudogene. CDR3 length: 17 amino acids. CDR3 region: CASSNRPTGILGEKLFF. CDR3 coding DNA: TGTGCCAGCAGCAATCGGCCTACAGGGATATTAGGAGAAAAACTGTTTTTT.

The chain carries TRBV12-3 or TRBV12-4 and TRBJ1-2; 7 positions agree with TRBD1. This CDR3 is 13 amino acids long. The J segment lost 8 bases and the V segment lost 6 bases, leaving 9 bases of the junction unmatched. In DNA, the CDR3 is TGTGCCAGCAGCCCTGGGACAGAGAGAGGCTACACCTTC. Amino acid sequence: CASSPGTERGYTF.

In its sample, this clone was seen once. V gene TRBV6-6 combines with J gene TRBJ2-3, with 9 bases aligning to TRBD1. V trimming: 2 bases; J trimming: 6 bases; junction bases outside the gene matches: 9. The CDR3 extends over 16 amino acids. CDR1 is MNHNY, CDR2 SVGAGI, per germline (reference sequence). The CDR3 loop is CASSYPTGTGTDTQYF. The CDR3 nucleotides are TGTGCCAGCAGTTACCCCACCGGGACAGGGACCGATACGCAGTATTTT.

This clone appeared once. This chain links TRBV9 with TRBJ1-2; tentatively, D is TRBD1 (5 bases). Germline loops: CDR1 SGDLS, CDR2 YYNGEE. This CDR3 is 14 amino acids long. The V gene lost 0 bases and the J gene lost 4 bases, with 10 bases spanning the gap. CDR3 in amino acids: CASSVGMGGYGYTF. The CDR3 region has the DNA TGTGCCAGCAGCGTAGGAATGGGGGGCTATGGCTACACCTTC.

The chain joins TRBV14 to TRBJ1-1; no clear D gene. The CDR3 runs to 14 residues. With 0 bases removed from V and 0 bases from J, the gap between germline ends came to 5 bases. Germline loops: CDR1 SGHDN, CDR2 FVKESK. The DNA of the CDR3 is TGTGCCAGCAGCCAAGAAATCTTGAACACTGAAGCTTTCTTT. This sequence encodes CASSQEILNTEAFF.

The chain employs TRBV27 and TRBJ2-1; 7 bases agree with TRBD2. Germline V gene lookup returns CDR1 MNHEY and CDR2 SMNVEV (reference sequence). J lost 4 bases, V lost 6 bases, and 9 bases had no gene match. The CDR3 runs to 15 residues. CDR3 DNA sequence: TGTGCCAGCAGCTGGGCGGGCGGGGGATACAATGAGCAGTTCTTC. Translating gives CASSWAGGGYNEQFF.

The chain employs TRBV20-1 and TRBJ1-4; D unclear. The CDR3 spans 11 residues. The germline gives CDR1 DFQATT, CDR2 SNEGSKA (reference sequence). V was shortened by 7 bases and J by 8 bases, with 11 bases between the two germline ends. In DNA form, the CDR3 reads TGCAGTGTCCGGGTAGGCGAAAAACTGTTTTTT. Protein product: CSVRVGEKLFF.

This chain uses TRBV5-4 with TRBJ2-2; possibly TRBD2 for D (6 bases). Germline V gene lookup returns CDR1 SGHNT and CDR2 YYREEE (reference sequence). This CDR3 is 15 amino acids long. Trimming took off 4 bases at V and 4 bases at J, with 14 bases between the two ends. CDR3: CASSPQGGTTGELFF. The CDR3 bases are TGTGCCAGCAGCCCCCAGGGAGGTACCACCGGGGAGCTGTTTTTT.

The rearrangement uses TRBV21-1 and TRBJ2-5; the table names TRBD2, a call not compared with the DNA. TRBV21-1 is an annotated pseudogene. The CDR3 spans 16 residues. In DNA form, the CDR3 reads TGTGCCAGCAGCTTACGACTAGCGGGGGAGGAAGAGACCCAGTACTTC. Translation: CASSLRLAGEEETQYF.